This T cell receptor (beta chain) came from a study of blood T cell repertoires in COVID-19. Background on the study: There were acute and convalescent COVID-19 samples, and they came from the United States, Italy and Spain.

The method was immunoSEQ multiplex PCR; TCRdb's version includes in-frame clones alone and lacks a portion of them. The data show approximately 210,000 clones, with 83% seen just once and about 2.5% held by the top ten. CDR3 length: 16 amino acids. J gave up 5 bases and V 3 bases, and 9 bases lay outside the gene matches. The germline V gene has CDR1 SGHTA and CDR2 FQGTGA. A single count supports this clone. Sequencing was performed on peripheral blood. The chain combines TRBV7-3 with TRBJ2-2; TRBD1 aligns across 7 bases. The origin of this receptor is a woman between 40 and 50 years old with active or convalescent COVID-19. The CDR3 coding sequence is TGTGCCAGCAGCTTTGGTGGGACAGTGCCGACCGGGGAGCTGTTTTTT. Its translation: CASSFGGTVPTGELFF.